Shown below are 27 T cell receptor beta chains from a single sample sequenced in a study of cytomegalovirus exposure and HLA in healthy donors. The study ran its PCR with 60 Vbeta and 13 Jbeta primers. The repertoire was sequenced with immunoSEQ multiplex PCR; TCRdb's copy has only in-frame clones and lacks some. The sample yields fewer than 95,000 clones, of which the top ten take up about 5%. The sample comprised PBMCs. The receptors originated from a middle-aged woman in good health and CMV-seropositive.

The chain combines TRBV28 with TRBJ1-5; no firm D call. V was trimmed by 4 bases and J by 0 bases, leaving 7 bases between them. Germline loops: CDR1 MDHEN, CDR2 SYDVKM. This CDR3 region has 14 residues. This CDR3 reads CASSSRPSNQPQHF. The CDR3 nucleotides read TGTGCCAGCAGTTCCAGGCCTAGCAATCAGCCCCAGCATTTT.

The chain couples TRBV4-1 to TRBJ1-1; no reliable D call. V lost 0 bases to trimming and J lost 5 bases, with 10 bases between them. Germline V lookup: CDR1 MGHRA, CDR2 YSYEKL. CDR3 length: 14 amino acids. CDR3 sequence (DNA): TGCGCCAGCAGCCAAGATCCCACTGTTACTGAAGCTTTCTTT. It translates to CASSQDPTVTEAFF.

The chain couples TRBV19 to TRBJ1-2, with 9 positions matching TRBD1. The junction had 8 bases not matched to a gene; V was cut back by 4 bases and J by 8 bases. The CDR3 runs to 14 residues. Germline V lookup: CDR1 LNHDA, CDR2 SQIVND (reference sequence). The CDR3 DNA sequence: TGTGCCAGTAGTACACAGGGGGCGCGCCGGGGCTACACCTTC. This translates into CASSTQGARRGYTF.

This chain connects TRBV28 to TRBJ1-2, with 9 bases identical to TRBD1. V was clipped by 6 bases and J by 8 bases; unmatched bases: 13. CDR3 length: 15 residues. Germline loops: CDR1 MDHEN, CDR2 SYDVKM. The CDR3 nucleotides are TGTGCCAGCAGCGAAACGGGACAGGGTGTGATCGGCTACACCTTC. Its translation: CASSETGQGVIGYTF.

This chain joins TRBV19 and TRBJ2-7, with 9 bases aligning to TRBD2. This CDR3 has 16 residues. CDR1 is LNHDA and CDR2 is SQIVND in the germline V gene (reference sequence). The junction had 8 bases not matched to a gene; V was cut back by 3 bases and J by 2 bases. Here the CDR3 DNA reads TGTGCCAGTAGTATCAACCCTAGCGGGGCGGCCTACGAGCAGTACTTC. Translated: CASSINPSGAAYEQYF. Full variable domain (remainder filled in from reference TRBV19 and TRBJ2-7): DGGITQSPKYLFRKEGQNVTLSCEQNLNHDAMYWYRQDPGQGLRLIYYSQIVNDFQKGDIAEGYSVSREKKESFPLTVTSAQKNPTAFYLCASSINPSGAAYEQYFGPGTRLTVT.

DNA for the CDR3: TGTGCCAGCAGTTCGGGACAGGGGGCGAATCAGCCCCAGCATTTT. It yields the protein CASSSGQGANQPQHF. This chain uses TRBV28 with TRBJ1-5; 12 positions agree with TRBD1. In germline, CDR1 is MDHEN, CDR2 SYDVKM. The V and J ends lost 4 bases and 4 bases, in that order; junction bases with no gene match: 2. The CDR3 runs 15 residues. Combining the CDR3 with reference TRBV28 and TRBJ1-5 gives the whole variable domain DVKVTQSSRYLVKRTGEKVFLECVQDMDHENMFWYRQDPGLGLRLIYFSYDVKMKEKGDIPEGYSVSREKKERFSLILESASTNQTSMYLCASSSGQGANQPQHFGDGTRLSIL.

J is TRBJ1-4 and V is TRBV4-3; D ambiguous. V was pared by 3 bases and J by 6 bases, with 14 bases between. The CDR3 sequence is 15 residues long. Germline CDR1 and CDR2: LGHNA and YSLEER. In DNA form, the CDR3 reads TGCGCCAGCAGCCAGGCCTCGGGAGGCCATGAAAAACTGTTTTTT. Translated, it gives CASSQASGGHEKLFF.

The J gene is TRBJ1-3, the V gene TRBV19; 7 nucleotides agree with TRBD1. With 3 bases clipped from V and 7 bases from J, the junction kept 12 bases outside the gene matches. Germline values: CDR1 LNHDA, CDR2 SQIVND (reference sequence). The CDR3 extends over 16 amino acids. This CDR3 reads CASSIGTEGAVNTIYF. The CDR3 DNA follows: TGTGCCAGTAGTATCGGGACAGAGGGGGCCGTGAACACCATATATTTT.

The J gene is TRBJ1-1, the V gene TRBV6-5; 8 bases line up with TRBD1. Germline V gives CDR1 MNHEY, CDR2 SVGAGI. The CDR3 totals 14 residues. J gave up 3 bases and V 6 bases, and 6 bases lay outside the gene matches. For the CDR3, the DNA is TGTGCCAGCAGGAGCAGGGGGCTACACACTGAAGCTTTCTTT. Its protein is CASRSRGLHTEAFF.

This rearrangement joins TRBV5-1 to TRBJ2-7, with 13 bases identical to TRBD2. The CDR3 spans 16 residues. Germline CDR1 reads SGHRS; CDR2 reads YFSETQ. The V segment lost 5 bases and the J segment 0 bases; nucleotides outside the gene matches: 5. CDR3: CASSSGTSGISYEQYF. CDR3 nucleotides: TGCGCCAGCAGTTCCGGGACTAGCGGGATCTCCTACGAGCAGTACTTC.

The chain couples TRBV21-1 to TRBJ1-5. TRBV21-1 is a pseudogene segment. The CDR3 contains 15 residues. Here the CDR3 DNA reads TGTGCCAGCAGCAAGAACAGGCGGGAAAATCAGCCCCAGCATTTT. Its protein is CASSKNRRENQPQHF.

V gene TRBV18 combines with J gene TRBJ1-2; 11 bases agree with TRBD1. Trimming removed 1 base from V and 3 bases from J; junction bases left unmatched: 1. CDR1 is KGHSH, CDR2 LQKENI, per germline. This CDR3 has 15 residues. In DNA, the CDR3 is TGTGCCAGCTCACCACAGGGACAGGGGGACTATGGCTACACCTTC. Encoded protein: CASSPQGQGDYGYTF.

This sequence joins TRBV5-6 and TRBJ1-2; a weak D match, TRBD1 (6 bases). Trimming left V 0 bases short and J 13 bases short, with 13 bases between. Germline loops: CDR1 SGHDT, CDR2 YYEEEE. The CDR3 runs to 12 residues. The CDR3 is CASSLEGDPCTF. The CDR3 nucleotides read TGTGCCAGCAGCTTGGAGGGGGACCCCTGCACCTTC.

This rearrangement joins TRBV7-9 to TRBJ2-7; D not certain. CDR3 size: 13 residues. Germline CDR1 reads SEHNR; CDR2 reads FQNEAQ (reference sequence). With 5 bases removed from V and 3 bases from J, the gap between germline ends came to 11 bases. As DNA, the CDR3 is TGTGCCAGCAGCCCCCTCCGGAGCTACGAGCAGTACTTC. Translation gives CASSPLRSYEQYF.

CDR3 region: CASSQVPRRGGKLFF. The CDR3 DNA reads TGCGCCAGCAGCCAAGTCCCGCGAAGGGGGGGAAAACTGTTTTTT. The chain is built from TRBV4-3 and TRBJ1-4; TRBD1 is a possible D gene (6 bases). The CDR3 extends over 15 amino acids. The V end lost 1 base, the J end lost 10 bases, and 16 bases lay between the germline ends. The germline V gene encodes CDR1 LGHNA and CDR2 YSLEER.

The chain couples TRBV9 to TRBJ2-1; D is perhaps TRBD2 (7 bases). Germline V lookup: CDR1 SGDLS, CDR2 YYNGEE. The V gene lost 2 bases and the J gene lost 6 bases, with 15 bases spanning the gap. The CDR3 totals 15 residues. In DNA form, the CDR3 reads TGTGCCAGCAGCGTTGGTCTGGGAGGGGGCAATGAGCAGTTCTTC. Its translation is CASSVGLGGGNEQFF.

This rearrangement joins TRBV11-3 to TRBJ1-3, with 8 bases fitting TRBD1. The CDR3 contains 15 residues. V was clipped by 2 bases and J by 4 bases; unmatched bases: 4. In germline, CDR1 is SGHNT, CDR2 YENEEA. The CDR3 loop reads CASSLSGQGGNTIYF. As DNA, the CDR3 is TGTGCCAGCAGCTTATCCGGACAGGGAGGAAACACCATATATTTT.

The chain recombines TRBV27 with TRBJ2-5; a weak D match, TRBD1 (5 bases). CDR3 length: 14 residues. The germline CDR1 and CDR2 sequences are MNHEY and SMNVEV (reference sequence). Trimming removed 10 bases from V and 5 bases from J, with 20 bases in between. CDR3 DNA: TGTGCCACCAAAAAGGACAACCCAGGCGAGACCCAGTACTTC. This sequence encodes CATKKDNPGETQYF.

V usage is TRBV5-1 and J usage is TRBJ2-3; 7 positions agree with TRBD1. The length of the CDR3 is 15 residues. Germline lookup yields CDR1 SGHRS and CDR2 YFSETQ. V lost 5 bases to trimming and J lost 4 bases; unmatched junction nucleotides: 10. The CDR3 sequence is CASSLHPGGSDTQYF. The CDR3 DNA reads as TGCGCCAGCAGTCTCCACCCAGGGGGTTCAGATACGCAGTATTTT.

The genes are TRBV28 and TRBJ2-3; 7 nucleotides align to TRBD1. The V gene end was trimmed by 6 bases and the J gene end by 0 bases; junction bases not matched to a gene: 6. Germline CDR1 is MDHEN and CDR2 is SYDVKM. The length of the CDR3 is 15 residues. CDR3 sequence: CASRVTGFSTDTQYF. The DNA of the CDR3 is TGTGCCAGCAGGGTGACAGGGTTTAGCACAGATACGCAGTATTTT.

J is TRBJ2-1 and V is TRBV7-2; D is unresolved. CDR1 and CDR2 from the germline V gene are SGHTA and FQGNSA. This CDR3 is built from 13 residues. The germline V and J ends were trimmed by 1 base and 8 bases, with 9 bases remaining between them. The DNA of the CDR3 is TGTGCCAGCAGCTTAGGAGTACGGTATGAGCAGTTCTTC. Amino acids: CASSLGVRYEQFF.

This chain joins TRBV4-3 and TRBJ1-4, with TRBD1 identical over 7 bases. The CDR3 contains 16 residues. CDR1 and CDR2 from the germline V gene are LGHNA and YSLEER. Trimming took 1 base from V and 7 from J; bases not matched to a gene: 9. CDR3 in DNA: TGCGCCAGCAGCCAAGGCCCCAGGGGGTGGGGTGAAAAACTGTTTTTT. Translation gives CASSQGPRGWGEKLFF.

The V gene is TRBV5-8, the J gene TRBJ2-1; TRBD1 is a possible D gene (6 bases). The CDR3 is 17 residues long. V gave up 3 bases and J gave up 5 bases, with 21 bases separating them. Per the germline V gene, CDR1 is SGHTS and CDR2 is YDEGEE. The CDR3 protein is CASSSGWGRFIHNEQFF. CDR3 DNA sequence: TGTGCCAGCAGCTCCGGGTGGGGGCGTTTTATCCACAATGAGCAGTTCTTC. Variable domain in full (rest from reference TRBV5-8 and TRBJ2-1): EAGVTQSPTHLIKTRGQQATLRCSPISGHTSVYWYQQALGLGLQFLLWYDEGEERNRGNFPPRFSGRQFPNYSSELNVNALELEDSALYLCASSSGWGRFIHNEQFFGPGTRLTVL.

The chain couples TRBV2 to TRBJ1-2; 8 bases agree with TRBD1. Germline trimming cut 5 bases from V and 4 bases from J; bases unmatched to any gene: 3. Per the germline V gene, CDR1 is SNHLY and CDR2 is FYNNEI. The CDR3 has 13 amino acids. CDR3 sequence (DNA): TGTGCCAGCAGTCCGGGGACAGGCTATGGCTACACCTTC. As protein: CASSPGTGYGYTF.

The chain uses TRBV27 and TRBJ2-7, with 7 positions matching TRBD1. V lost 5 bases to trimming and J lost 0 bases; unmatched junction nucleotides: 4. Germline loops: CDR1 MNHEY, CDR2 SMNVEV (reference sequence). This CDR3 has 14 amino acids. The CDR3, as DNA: TGTGCCAGCAGTCTGGGACAGTTCTCCTACGAGCAGTACTTC. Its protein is CASSLGQFSYEQYF.

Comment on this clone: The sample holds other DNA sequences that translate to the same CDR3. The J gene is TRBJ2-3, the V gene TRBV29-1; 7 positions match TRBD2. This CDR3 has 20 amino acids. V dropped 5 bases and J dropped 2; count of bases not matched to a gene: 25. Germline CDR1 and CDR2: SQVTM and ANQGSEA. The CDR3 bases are TGCAGCGTTTCAGCGGGATATTTCTCCGGTTTTACCGAACTCACAGATACGCAGTATTTT. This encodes CSVSAGYFSGFTELTDTQYF.

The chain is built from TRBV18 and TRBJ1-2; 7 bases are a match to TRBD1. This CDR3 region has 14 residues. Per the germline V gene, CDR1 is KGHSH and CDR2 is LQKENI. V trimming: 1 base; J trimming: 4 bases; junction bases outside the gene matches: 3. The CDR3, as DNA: TGTGCCAGCTCACCACTCCGGGACAGCTATGGCTACACCTTC. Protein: CASSPLRDSYGYTF.